This T cell receptor (beta chain) was sequenced for a study of Graves' ophthalmopathy and Graves' hyperthyroidism. The study's findings and limits: Most expanded clonotypes from thyroid (those above 0.001 frequency) were also found in blood.

Germline assignment: CDR1 MGHRA and CDR2 YSYEKL. The CDR3 length is 16 residues. Trimming took off 0 bases at V and 5 bases at J, with 16 bases between the two ends. For repertoire sequencing, the TCR beta CDR3 regions were amplified from RNA transcripts. First-round RT-PCR employed HTBI primers, with a second-round multiplex PCR after it. TCRdb reprocessed the multiplex PCR reads via MiXCR and lists one record per CDR3 protein. The sample has 560,000 or so distinct CDR3 sequences, less than 45% seen once. This clonotype was seen at least ten times. Its target is not known. Diagnostic conclusions were grounded in clinical symptoms, serum thyroxine, TRAb, thyroid ultrasound and orbital computed tomography.

Sequencing was performed on peripheral blood or thyroid tissue (not recorded which). The TCR sequence derives from an adult man with Graves' hyperthyroidism. This chain connects TRBV4-1 to TRBJ2-5; D gene uncertain. CDR3 sequence reads: CASSQDGHEAWETQYF. CDR3 nucleotides: TGCGCCAGCAGCCAAGATGGTCATGAAGCCTGGGAGACCCAGTACTTC.